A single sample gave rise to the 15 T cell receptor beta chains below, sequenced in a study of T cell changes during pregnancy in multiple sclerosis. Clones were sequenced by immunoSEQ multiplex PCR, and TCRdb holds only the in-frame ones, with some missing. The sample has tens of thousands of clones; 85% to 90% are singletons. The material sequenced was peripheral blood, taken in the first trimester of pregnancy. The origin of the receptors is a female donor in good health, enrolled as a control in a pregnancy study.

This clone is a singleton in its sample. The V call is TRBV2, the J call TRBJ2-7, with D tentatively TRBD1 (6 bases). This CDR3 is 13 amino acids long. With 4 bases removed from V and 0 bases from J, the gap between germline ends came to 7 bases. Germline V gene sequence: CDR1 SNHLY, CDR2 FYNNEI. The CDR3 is CASSGTASYEQYF. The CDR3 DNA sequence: TGTGCCAGCAGTGGGACAGCCTCCTACGAGCAGTACTTC.

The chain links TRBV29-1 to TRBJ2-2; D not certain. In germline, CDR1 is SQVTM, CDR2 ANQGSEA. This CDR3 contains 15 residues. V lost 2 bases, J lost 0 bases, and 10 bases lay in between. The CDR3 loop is CSVENPGTNTGELFF. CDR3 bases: TGCAGCGTTGAAAATCCAGGAACGAACACCGGGGAGCTGTTTTTT.

CDR3 region: CASSSHLGQGYEQYF. CDR3 coding DNA: TGTGCCAGCAGTTCTCACTTGGGACAGGGATACGAGCAGTACTTC. The chain recombines TRBV27 with TRBJ2-7, with 9 nucleotides matching TRBD1. V was clipped by 4 bases and J by 4 bases; unmatched bases: 8. This CDR3 has 15 amino acids. Germline V gene data show CDR1 as MNHEY and CDR2 as SMNVEV (reference sequence).

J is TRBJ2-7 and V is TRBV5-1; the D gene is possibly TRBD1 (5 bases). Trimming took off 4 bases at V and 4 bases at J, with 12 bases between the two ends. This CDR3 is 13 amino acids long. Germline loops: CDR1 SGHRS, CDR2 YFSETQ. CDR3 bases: TGCGCCAGCAGCCAGGGCCATTTATACGAGCAGTACTTC. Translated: CASSQGHLYEQYF.

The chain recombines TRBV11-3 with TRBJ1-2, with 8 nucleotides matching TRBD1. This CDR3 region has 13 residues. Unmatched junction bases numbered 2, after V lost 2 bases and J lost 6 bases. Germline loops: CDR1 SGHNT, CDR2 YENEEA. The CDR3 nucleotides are TGTGCCAGCAGCTTACGACAGGGGCATGGCTACACCTTC. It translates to CASSLRQGHGYTF.

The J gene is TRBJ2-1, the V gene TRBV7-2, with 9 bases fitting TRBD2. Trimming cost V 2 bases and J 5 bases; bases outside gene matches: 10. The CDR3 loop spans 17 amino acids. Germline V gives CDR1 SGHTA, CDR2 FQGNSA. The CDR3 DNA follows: TGTGCCAGCAGCTTAAGTAATAGCGGGGGTCCTCACAATGAGCAGTTCTTC. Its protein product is CASSLSNSGGPHNEQFF.

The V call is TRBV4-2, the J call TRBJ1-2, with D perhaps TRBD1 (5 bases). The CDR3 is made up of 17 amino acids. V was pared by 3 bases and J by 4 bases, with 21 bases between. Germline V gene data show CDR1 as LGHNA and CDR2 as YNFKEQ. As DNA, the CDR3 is TGTGCCAGCAGCCAGAGGGGCCGGGGGGAGGATTCCTATGGCTACACCTTC. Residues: CASSQRGRGEDSYGYTF.

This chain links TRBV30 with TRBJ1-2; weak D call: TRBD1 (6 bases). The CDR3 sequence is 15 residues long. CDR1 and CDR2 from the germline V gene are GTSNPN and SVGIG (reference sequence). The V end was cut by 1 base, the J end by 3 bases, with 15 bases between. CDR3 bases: TGTGCCTGGAGTGGGGCAGGGGACGCCTACTATGGCTACACCTTC. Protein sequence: CAWSGAGDAYYGYTF.

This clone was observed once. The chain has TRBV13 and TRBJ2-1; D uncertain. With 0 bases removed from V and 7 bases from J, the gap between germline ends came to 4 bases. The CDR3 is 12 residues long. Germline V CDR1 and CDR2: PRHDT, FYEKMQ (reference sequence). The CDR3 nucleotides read TGTGCCAGCAGCTTAGGCATTAATGAGCAGTTCTTC. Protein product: CASSLGINEQFF.

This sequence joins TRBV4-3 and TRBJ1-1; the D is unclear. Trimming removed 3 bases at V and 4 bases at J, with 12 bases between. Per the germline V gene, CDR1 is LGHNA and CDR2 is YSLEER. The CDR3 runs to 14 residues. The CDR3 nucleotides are TGCGCCAGCAGCCACAAGCTGGGCCTCACTGAAGCTTTCTTT. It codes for CASSHKLGLTEAFF.

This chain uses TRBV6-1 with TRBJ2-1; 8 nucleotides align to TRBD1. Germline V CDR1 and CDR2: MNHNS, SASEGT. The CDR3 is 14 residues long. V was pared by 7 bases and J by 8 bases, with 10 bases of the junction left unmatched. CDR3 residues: CASTPGRGRDEQFF. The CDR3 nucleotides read TGTGCCAGCACCCCAGGCAGGGGGCGGGATGAGCAGTTCTTC.

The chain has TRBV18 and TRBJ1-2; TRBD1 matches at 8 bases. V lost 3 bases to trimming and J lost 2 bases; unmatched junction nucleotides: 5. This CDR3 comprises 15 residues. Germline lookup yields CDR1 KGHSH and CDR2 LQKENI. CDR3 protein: CASSPTGAPNYGYTF. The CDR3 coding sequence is TGTGCCAGCTCACCGACAGGGGCGCCGAACTATGGCTACACCTTC.

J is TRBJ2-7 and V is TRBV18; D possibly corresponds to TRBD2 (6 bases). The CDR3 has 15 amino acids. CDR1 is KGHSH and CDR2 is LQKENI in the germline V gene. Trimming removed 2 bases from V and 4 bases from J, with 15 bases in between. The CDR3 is CASSPGGDAAYEQYF. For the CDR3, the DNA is TGTGCCAGCTCACCAGGCGGGGATGCCGCGTACGAGCAGTACTTC.

This CDR3 reads CSVEEAAAGTDTQYF. In DNA form, the CDR3 reads TGCAGCGTTGAAGAAGCGGCAGCGGGTACAGATACGCAGTATTTT. The V gene is TRBV29-1, the J gene TRBJ2-3, with D tentatively TRBD2 (6 bases). The CDR3 is 15 amino acids. Looked up from germline, CDR1 is SQVTM and CDR2 is ANQGSEA. V lost 0 bases and J 3 bases, leaving 13 bases between the germline ends.

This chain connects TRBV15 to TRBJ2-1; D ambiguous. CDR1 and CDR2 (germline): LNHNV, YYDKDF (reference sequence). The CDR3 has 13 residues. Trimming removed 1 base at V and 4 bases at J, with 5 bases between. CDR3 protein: CATSRGQYNEQFF. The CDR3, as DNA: TGTGCCACCAGCAGAGGACAATACAATGAGCAGTTCTTC.